Listed here are 4 T cell receptor beta chains from one sample, sequenced in a study of blood T cell repertoires in COVID-19. Using immunoSEQ multiplex PCR, the repertoire was profiled, and TCRdb retains in-frame clones only, with some absent. The table shows fewer than 200,000 clones, with roughly 70% occurring only once. Sequencing used peripheral blood. All receptors derive from a woman older than 75 with acute or convalescent COVID-19.

The CDR3 bases are TGTGCCAGCAACGGGGTTCGTGGTGAGCAGTACTTC. Amino acids: CASNGVRGEQYF. V usage is TRBV5-8 and J usage is TRBJ2-7, with a possible D match to TRBD2 (5 bases). Germline CDR1 is SGHTS and CDR2 is YDEGEE. V was pared by 6 bases and J by 7 bases, with 14 bases between. The CDR3 loop spans 12 amino acids.

V and J are TRBV24-1 and TRBJ2-7; the D gene is possibly TRBD2 (5 bases). CDR1 is KGHDR and CDR2 is SFDVKD in the germline V gene. CDR3 length: 14 amino acids. The V end was cut by 5 bases, the J end by 4 bases, with 14 bases between. As DNA, the CDR3 is TGTGCCACCAGTGCCCCCCGGGAACCGTACGAGCAGTACTTC. It codes for CATSAPREPYEQYF.

The chain has TRBV5-5 and TRBJ2-2, with 7 bases aligning to TRBD1. Germline V gene data show CDR1 as SGHKS and CDR2 as YYEKEE (reference sequence). The V and J ends lost 5 bases and 7 bases, in that order; junction bases with no gene match: 8. CDR3 length equals 14 residues. CDR3 amino acids: CASRFRGMGGELFF. CDR3 nucleotide sequence: TGTGCCAGCAGATTCAGGGGGATGGGCGGGGAGCTGTTTTTT.

This chain links TRBV5-4 with TRBJ2-1, with 8 nucleotides matching TRBD2. From germline, CDR1 is SGHNT and CDR2 YYREEE (reference sequence). This CDR3 spans 18 amino acids. V was clipped by 4 bases and J by 5 bases; unmatched bases: 17. The CDR3 protein is CASSRAVAGGPVDNEQFF. The CDR3 DNA sequence: TGTGCCAGCAGCCGTGCTGTGGCGGGAGGCCCGGTCGACAATGAGCAGTTCTTC. Full variable domain (missing parts from reference TRBV5-4 and TRBJ2-1): ETGVTQSPTHLIKTRGQQVTLRCSSQSGHNTVSWYQQALGQGPQFIFQYYREEENGRGNFPPRFSGLQFPNYSSELNVNALELDDSALYLCASSRAVAGGPVDNEQFFGPGTRLTVL.